This T cell receptor beta chain was obtained from a study of T cell responses to AZD1222 COVID-19 vaccine. Findings and caveats of the study: Of the AZD1222 recipients, only six were seropositive at baseline. Donors were largely white British and mainly female; clonal diversity was possibly underestimated. Two AZD1222 administrations were followed by greater Spike-specific TCR breadth and depth. Nearly half of spike-specific TCRs reportedly go after variant regions that carry no mutations.

Assay: immunoSEQ multiplex PCR; the TCRdb copy retains only in-frame clones and omits some. The repertoire consists of some 100,000 clones, with 88% occurring once and the leading ten covering roughly 12%. Note on this clone: Antigen: not known.

This sequence was found in an adult in good health. The sequencing used peripheral blood, collected on day 0 of MenACWY control vaccination.

This CDR3 is CASGTGGKNTEAFF. DNA for the CDR3: TGTGCCAGCGGGACAGGGGGAAAGAACACTGAAGCTTTCTTT. The rearrangement links TRBV7-9 to TRBJ1-1; 11 bases line up with TRBD1. The ends lost 8 bases at V and 1 base at J; junction bases unmatched: 3. The CDR3 runs to 14 residues. Germline V CDR1 and CDR2: SEHNR, FQNEAQ (reference sequence).